The present entry profiles one T cell receptor (beta chain) with its context. In building TCR beta libraries, iRepertoire HTBI primers were used together with Arm-PCR of CDR3 regions. One entry per CDR3 protein, called by TCRdb with MiXCR from the multiplex PCR reads. The sample consists of around 500,000 distinct CDR3 sequences, about 16% of them appearing once. Germline trimming cut 4 bases from V and 5 bases from J; bases unmatched to any gene: 3. The CDR3 has 14 amino acids. These data belong to a study of regulatory T cells in long-lasting Graves disease. The time point here: newly diagnosed GD, antithyroid drugs for less than 3 months. Extracted RNA from PBMCs served as the source of the TCR library. It was American Thyroid Association guidelines that determined Graves' disease diagnosis. These data were also reused for a study on T cells in Graves' hyperthyroidism and ophthalmopathy. That source notes: Exclusion criteria comprised uncontrolled infection, other autoimmune disease, pregnancy or lactation. Using the HTBI primer set, a first-round RT-PCR was run on the TCR CDR3. A model of 13 V-J pairs discriminated ophthalmopathy from stable hyperthyroidism.

Source: peripheral blood mononuclear cells (PBMCs), taken at new diagnosis, from a patient treated with antithyroid drugs. The clonotype comes from a woman aged 35-65 years with Graves disease. The V call is TRBV12-3 or TRBV12-4, the J call TRBJ2-7, with 12 bases identical to TRBD2. The CDR3 region is CASSYGLAGHEQYF. CDR3 sequence (DNA): TGTGCCAGCAGTTATGGACTAGCGGGGCACGAGCAGTACTTC.